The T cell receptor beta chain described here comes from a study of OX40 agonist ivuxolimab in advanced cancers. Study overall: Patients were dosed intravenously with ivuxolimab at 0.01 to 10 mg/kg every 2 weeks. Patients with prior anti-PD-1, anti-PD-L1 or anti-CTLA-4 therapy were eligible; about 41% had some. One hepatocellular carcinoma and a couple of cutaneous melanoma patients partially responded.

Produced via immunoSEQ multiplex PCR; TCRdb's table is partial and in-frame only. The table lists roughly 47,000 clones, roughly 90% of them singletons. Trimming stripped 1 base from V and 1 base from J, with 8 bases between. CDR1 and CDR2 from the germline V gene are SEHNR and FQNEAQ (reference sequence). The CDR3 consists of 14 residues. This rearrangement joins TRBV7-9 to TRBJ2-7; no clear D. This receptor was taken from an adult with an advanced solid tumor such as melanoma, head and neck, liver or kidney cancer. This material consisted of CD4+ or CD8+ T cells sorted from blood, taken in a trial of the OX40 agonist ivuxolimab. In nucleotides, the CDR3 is TGTGCCAGCAGCTTAGAGGACCTATCCTACGAGCAGTACTTC. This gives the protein CASSLEDLSYEQYF.